This record concerns one T cell receptor (beta chain) sequence. This entry belongs to a study of T cells after yellow fever vaccination. Across the study: The authors prepared low-cell-number fractions using SMART-Seq v4 Ultra Low Input.

TCRdb processed the 5' RACE reads anew with MiXCR; each CDR3 protein has one entry. The table includes about 350,000 distinct CDR3 sequences, roughly 8.6% detected once. V was shortened by 4 bases and J by 3 bases, with 16 bases between the two germline ends. The length of the CDR3 is 14 residues. Germline V gene sequence: CDR1 DFQATT, CDR2 SNEGSKA (reference sequence). The rearrangement uses TRBV20-1 and TRBJ2-7, with D possibly matching TRBD2 (7 bases). The specimen was PBMCs, collected about 49 days after the first yellow fever vaccination. The clonotype originates from a man between 18 and 29 years old who received the YFV17D yellow fever vaccine. The CDR3 reads CSAKTRGAHYEQYF. In nucleotides, the CDR3 is TGCAGTGCTAAGACACGGGGGGCCCACTACGAGCAGTACTTC.